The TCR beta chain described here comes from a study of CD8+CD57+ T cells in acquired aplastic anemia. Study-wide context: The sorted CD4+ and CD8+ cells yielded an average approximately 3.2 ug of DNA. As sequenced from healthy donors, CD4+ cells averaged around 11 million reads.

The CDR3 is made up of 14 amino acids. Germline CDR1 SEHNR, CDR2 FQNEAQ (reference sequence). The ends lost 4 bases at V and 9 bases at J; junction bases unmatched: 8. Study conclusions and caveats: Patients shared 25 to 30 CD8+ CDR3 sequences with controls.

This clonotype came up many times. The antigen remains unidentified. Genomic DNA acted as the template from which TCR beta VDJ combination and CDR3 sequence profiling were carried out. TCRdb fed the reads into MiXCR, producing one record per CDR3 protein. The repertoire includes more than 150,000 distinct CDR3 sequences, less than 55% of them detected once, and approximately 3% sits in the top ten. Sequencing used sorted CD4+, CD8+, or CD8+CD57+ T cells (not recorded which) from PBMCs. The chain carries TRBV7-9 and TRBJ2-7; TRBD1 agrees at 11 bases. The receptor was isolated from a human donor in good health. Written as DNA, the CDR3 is TGTGCCAGCAGCTGGACAGGGGGCGCAGTGGGGCAGTACTTC. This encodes CASSWTGGAVGQYF.